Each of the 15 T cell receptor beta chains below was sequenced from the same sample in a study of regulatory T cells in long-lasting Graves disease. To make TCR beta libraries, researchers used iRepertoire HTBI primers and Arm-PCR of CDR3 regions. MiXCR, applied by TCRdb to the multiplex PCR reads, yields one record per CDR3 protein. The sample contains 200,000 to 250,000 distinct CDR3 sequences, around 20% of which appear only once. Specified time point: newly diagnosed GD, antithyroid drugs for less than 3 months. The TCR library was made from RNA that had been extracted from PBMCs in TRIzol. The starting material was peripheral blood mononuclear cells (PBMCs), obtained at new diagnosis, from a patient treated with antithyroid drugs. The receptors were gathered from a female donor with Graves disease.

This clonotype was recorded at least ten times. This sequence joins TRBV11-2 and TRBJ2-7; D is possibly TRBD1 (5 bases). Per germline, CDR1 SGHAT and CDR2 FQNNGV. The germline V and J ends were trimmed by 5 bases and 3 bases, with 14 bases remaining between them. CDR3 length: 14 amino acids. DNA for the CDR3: TGTGCCAGCAGCCGCGCGTCAGGGAACTACGAGCAGTACTTC. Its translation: CASSRASGNYEQYF.

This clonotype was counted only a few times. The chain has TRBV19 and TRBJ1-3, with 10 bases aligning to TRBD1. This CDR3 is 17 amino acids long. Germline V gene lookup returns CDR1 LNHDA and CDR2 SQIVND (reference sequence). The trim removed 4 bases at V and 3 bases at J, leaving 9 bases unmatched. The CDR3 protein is CASSRPGQGYSGNTIYF. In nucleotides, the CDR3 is TGTGCCAGTAGTAGACCGGGACAGGGGTATAGTGGAAACACCATATATTTT.

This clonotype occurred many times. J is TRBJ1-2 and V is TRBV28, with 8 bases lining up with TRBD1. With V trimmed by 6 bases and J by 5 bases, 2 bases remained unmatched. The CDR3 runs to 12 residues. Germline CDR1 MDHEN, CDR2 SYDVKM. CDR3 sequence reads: CASSWTGYGYTF. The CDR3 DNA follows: TGTGCCAGCAGCTGGACAGGGTATGGCTACACCTTC.

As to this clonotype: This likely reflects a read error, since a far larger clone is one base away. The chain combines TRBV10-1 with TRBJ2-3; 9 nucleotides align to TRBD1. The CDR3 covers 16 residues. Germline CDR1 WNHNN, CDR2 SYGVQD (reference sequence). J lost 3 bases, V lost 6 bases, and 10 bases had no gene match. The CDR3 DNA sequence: TGCGCCAGCAGCAAAGAACAGGGGGCGAGGACAGATACGCAGTATTTT. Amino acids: CASSKEQGARTDTQYF.

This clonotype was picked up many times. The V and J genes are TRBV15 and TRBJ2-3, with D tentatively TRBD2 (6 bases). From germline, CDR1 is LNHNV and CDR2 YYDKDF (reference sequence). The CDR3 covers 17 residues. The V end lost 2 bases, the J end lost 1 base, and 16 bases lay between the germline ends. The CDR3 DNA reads TGTGCCACCAGCAGAATTCGATTCGGGGGTGGCACAGATACGCAGTATTTT. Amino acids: CATSRIRFGGGTDTQYF.

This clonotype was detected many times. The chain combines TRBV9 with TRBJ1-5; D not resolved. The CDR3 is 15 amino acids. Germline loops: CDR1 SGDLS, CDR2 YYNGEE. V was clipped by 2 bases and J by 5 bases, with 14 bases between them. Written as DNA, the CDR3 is TGTGCCAGCAGCGTCCACGGGAGCGTGGATCAGCCCCAGCATTTT. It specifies CASSVHGSVDQPQHF.

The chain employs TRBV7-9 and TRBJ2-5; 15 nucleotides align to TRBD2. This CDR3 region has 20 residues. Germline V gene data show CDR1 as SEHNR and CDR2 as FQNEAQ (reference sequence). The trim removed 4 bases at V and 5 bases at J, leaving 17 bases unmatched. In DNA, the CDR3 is TGTGCCAGCAGCTCAGAGTGGGACGGACTAGCGGGAGGGCTCGGTGAGACCCAGTACTTC. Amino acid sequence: CASSSEWDGLAGGLGETQYF.

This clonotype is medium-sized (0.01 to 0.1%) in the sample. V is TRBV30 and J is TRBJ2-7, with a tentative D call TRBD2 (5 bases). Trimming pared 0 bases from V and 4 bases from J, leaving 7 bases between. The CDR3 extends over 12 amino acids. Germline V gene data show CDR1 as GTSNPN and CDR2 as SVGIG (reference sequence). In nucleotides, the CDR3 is TGTGCCTGGAGTGTAGGAGGATACGAGCAGTACTTC. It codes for CAWSVGGYEQYF.

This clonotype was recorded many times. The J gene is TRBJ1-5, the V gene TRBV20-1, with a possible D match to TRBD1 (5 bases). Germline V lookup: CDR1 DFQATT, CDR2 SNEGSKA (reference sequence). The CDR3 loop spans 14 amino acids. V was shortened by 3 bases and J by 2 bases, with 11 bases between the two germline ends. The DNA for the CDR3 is TGCAGTGCTAGTAAGGGGCCTGGCAATCAGCCCCAGCATTTT. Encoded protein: CSASKGPGNQPQHF.

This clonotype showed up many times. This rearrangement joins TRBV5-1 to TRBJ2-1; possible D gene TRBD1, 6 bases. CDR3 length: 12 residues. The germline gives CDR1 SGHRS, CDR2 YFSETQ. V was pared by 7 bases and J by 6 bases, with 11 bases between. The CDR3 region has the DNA TGCGCCAGCTGGAACAGGGTCAATGAGCAGTTCTTC. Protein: CASWNRVNEQFF.

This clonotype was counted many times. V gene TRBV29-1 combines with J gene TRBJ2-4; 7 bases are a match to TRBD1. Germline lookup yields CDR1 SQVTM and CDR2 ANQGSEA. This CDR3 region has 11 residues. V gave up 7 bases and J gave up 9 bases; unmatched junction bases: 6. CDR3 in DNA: TGCAGCGCCACAGCAGGGGGCATTCAGTACTTC. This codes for CSATAGGIQYF.

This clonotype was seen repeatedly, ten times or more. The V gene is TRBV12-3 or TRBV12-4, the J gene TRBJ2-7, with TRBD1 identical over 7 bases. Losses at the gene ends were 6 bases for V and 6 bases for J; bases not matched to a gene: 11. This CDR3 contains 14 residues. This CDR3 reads CASSSDRALSEQYF. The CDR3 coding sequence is TGTGCCAGCAGCAGCGACAGGGCCCTGAGCGAGCAGTACTTC.

This chain's CDR3 is CASTLDREGGYTF. The CDR3, as DNA: TGTGCCAGCACCCTCGACAGGGAAGGCGGCTACACCTTC. The V gene is TRBV6-1, the J gene TRBJ1-2, with 7 bases fitting TRBD1. V trimming: 7 bases; J trimming: 8 bases; junction bases outside the gene matches: 10. The CDR3 runs 13 residues. Per the germline V gene, CDR1 is MNHNS and CDR2 is SASEGT.

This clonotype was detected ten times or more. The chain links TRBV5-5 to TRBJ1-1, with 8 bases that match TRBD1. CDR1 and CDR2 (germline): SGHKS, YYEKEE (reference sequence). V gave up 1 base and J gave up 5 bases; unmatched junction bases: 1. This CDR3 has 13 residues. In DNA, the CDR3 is TGTGCCAGCAGCTTGCAGGGGGCTACTGAAGCTTTCTTT. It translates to CASSLQGATEAFF.

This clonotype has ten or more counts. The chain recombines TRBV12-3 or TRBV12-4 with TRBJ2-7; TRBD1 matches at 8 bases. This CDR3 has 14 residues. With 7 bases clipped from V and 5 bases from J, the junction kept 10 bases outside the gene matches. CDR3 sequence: CASTVGQGADEQYF. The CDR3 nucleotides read TGTGCCAGCACTGTAGGCCAGGGGGCCGACGAGCAGTACTTC.